These 2 T cell receptor beta chains originate from one sample sequenced in a study of tumour-infiltrating T cells in Burkitt lymphoma (dated by TCRdb to the early 2020s). The receptor library was made with the immunoSEQ multiplex PCR assay. The table comes from immuneACCESS by way of TCRdb, which keeps in-frame sequences with V and J called. Part of the clones is missing from these tables; in studies checked, under half for an unresolved V gene and the rest for unknown reasons. The sample data list some 600 clones, and about a sixth of these were observed just once. The biggest ten clones account for around 4% of the sample. Source material: tumor tissue. These receptors came from a human donor with Burkitt lymphoma.

This clone was detected only a few times. The chain combines TRBV10-3 with TRBJ2-3; D is ambiguous. CDR1 and CDR2 (germline): ENHRY, SYGVKD. V lost 8 bases to trimming and J lost 2 bases, with 5 bases between them. The CDR3 consists of 11 residues. For the CDR3, the DNA is TGTGCCATCTTAATCACAGATACGCAGTATTTT. Translating gives CAILITDTQYF.

This chain links TRBV6-1 with TRBJ2-5; 11 bases fit TRBD2. CDR3 size: 17 residues. The trim removed 2 bases at V and 2 bases at J, leaving 7 bases unmatched. Germline CDR1 and CDR2: MNHNS and SASEGT. The CDR3: CASSETRLAGSQETQYF. CDR3 DNA sequence: TGTGCCAGCAGTGAAACAAGACTAGCGGGATCTCAAGAGACCCAGTACTTC.